The 9 T cell receptor beta chains below come from one sample, sequenced in a study of T-cell memory formation after mild COVID-19. TCRdb re-derived calls from the 5' RACE reads in MiXCR, one entry per CDR3 protein. There are about 140,000 distinct CDR3 sequences in the sample; 6% occur only once, and 2% to 2.5% lies in the top ten. The sequencing input was PBMCs or a T cell subset sorted from them (not recorded which). Receptors originate from an adult woman who had mild COVID-19 (a few samples of this study predate the infection). Cell type and time point are not known.

This clonotype was recorded at least ten times. The chain carries TRBV7-6 and TRBJ1-1, with 7 bases lining up with TRBD1. The V segment lost 3 bases and the J segment 4 bases; nucleotides outside the gene matches: 8. Per the germline V gene, CDR1 is SGHVS and CDR2 is FNYEAQ. CDR3 size: 15 residues. The CDR3 DNA follows: TGTGCCAGCAGCTTGACCGGGGCAGGGGGCACTGAAGCTTTCTTT. Translation: CASSLTGAGGTEAFF.

This clonotype was found a few times. This chain uses TRBV12-3 or TRBV12-4 with TRBJ1-2; 7 positions match TRBD1. The CDR3 covers 18 residues. The J segment lost 8 bases and the V segment lost 2 bases, leaving 20 bases of the junction unmatched. The CDR3 DNA sequence: TGTGCCAGCAGTTTATTCCCCTGGCAGGGGGGAGCCTTGAAGGGCTACACCTTC. Amino acids: CASSLFPWQGGALKGYTF.

This clonotype was seen only a few times. V usage is TRBV7-3 and J usage is TRBJ1-1; the D gene is possibly TRBD1 (5 bases). The CDR3 covers 16 residues. The germline V gene has CDR1 SGHTA and CDR2 FQGTGA. Between the trimmed V and J ends, which lost 2 bases and 0 bases, there was a span of 13 bases. The CDR3 loop is CASSLLGLQVNTEAFF. In DNA form, the CDR3 reads TGTGCCAGCAGCTTATTGGGTCTACAGGTGAACACTGAAGCTTTCTTT.

This clonotype was observed a few times. The chain recombines TRBV5-1 with TRBJ1-4, with D unresolved. This CDR3 is built from 16 residues. Germline V lookup: CDR1 SGHRS, CDR2 YFSETQ. V was clipped by 1 base and J by 3 bases, with 13 bases between them. Here the CDR3 DNA reads TGCGCCAGCAGCTTGTTCCCCCGGACGGCTAATGAAAAACTGTTTTTT. It translates to CASSLFPRTANEKLFF.

This clonotype was seen repeatedly, ten times or more. This chain connects TRBV18 to TRBJ1-2, with TRBD1 as a possible D gene (5 bases). V shed 2 bases and J shed 6 bases, with 13 bases lying between them. The CDR3 totals 14 residues. Looked up from germline, CDR1 is KGHSH and CDR2 is LQKENI. Here the CDR3 reads CASSPKRGANGYTF. CDR3 in DNA: TGTGCCAGCTCACCAAAGAGGGGCGCAAATGGCTACACCTTC.

This clonotype was recorded at least ten times. The chain uses TRBV7-9 and TRBJ2-7; no clear D gene. Germline-derived CDR1 and CDR2 are SEHNR and FQNEAQ (reference sequence). This CDR3 has 12 amino acids. Between the trimmed V and J ends, which lost 4 bases and 4 bases, there was a span of 8 bases. In DNA, the CDR3 is TGTGCCAGCAGCTGGGGAACATACGAGCAGTACTTC. This codes for CASSWGTYEQYF.

The chain links TRBV7-8 to TRBJ2-7, with TRBD2 matching over 10 bases. The germline CDR1 and CDR2 sequences are SGHVS and FQNEAQ. V was pared by 5 bases and J by 7 bases, with 11 bases of the junction left unmatched. CDR3 length equals 15 residues. The DNA of the CDR3 is TGTGCCAGCAGCCCCGAGGGAGCGGGAGGGAAGGAGCAGTACTTC. Protein sequence: CASSPEGAGGKEQYF.

This clonotype was picked up many times. This chain joins TRBV5-1 and TRBJ2-5, with 14 bases lining up with TRBD2. Germline loops: CDR1 SGHRS, CDR2 YFSETQ. V gave up 4 bases and J gave up 5 bases; unmatched junction bases: 7. This CDR3 spans 16 amino acids. The chain's CDR3 is CASSAGTSGSTETQYF. The CDR3 DNA sequence: TGCGCCAGCAGCGCCGGGACTAGCGGGAGTACGGAGACCCAGTACTTC.

This clonotype occurred many times. CDR3 in amino acids: CASSETGGTALYNEQFF. The CDR3 DNA reads TGTGCCAGCAGCGAGACAGGGGGCACTGCCCTCTACAATGAGCAGTTCTTC. V usage is TRBV5-6 and J usage is TRBJ2-1; 10 bases match TRBD1. The CDR3 consists of 17 residues. Germline-derived CDR1 and CDR2 are SGHDT and YYEEEE. Trimming removed 4 bases from V and 3 bases from J; junction bases left unmatched: 10.